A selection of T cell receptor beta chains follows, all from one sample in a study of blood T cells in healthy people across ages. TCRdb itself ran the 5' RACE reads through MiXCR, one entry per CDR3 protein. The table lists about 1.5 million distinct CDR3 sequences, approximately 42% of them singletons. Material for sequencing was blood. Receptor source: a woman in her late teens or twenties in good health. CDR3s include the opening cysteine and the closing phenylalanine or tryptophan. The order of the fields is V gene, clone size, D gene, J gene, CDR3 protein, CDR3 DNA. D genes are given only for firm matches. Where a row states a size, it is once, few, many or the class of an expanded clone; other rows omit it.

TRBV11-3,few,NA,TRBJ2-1,CASSRRGDEQFF,TGTGCCAGCAGCCGAAGAGGGGATGAGCAGTTCTTC
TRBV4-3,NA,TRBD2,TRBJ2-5,CASSQGSGGQKTQYF,TGCGCCAGCAGCCAAGGCAGCGGGGGGCAGAAGACCCAGTACTTC
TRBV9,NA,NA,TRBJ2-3,CASSARGLADPTDTQYF,TGTGCCAGCAGCGCGAGAGGATTAGCGGACCCCACAGATACGCAGTATTTT
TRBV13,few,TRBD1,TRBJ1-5,CASSRQGRQPQHF,TGTGCCAGCAGCCGACAGGGGCGTCAGCCCCAGCATTTT
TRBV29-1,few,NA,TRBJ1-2,CSVDQTRNYGYTF,TGCAGCGTGGACCAGACGCGGAACTATGGCTACACCTTC
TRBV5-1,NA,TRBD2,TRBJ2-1,CASSKRAGGSNPESYNEQFF,TGCGCCAGCAGCAAAAGAGCGGGGGGGTCCAACCCAGAAAGCTACAATGAGCAGTTCTTT
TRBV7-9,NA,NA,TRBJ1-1,CASKGTGTEAFF,TGTGCCTCCAAGGGAACGGGCACTGAAGCTTTCTTT
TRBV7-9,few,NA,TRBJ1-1,CASSLPGARTEAFF,TGTGCCAGCAGCCTGCCAGGGGCTAGGACTGAAGCTTTCTTT
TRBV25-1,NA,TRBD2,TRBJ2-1,CASSPEPSSGSYNEQFF,TGTGCCAGCAGCCCCGAACCTTCTAGCGGGAGCTACAATGAGCAGTTCTTC
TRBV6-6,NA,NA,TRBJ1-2,CASSYFFGLQSEGYTF,TGTGCCAGCAGTTACTTCTTTGGACTCCAGTCTGAGGGCTACACCTTC
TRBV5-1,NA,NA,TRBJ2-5,CASQELGQETQYF,TGCGCCAGCCAGGAACTAGGGCAAGAGACCCAGTACTTC
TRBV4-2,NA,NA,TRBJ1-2,CASSRPAQANYGYTF,TGTGCCAGCAGCCGTCCCGCACAGGCAAACTATGGCTACACCTTC
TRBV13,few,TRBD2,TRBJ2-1,CASSRGTSDEQFF,TGTGCCAGCAGCAGAGGGACTAGCGATGAGCAGTTCTTC
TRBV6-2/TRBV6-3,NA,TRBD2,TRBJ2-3,CASSYSWTSGSTDTQYF,TGTGCCAGCAGTTACTCGTGGACTAGCGGGAGCACAGATACGCAGTATTTT
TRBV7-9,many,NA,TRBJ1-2,CASSFPGASAYGYTF,TGTGCCAGCAGCTTCCCGGGGGCTTCTGCCTATGGCTACACCTTC
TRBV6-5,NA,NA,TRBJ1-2,CASTFGGGLYGYTF,TGTGCCAGCACCTTTGGGGGCGGACTCTATGGCTACACCTTC
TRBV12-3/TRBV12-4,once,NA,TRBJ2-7,CSSSRTDEQYF,TGTTCCAGCAGCAGGACCGACGAGCAGTACTTC
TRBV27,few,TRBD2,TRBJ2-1,CASKPGTSGRGGYNEQFF,TGTGCCAGCAAACCCGGGACTAGCGGGAGGGGTGGCTACAATGAGCAGTTCTTC
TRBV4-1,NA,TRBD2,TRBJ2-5,CASSQLGLAMKETQYF,TGCGCCAGCAGCCAATTAGGACTAGCTATGAAAGAGACCCAGTACTTC
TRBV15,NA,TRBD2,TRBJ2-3,CATSTWTSGRDHTQYF,TGTGCCACCAGCACTTGGACTAGCGGGAGGGACCATACGCAGTATTTT
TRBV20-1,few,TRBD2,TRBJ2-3,CSAVNSGGAGDTQYF,TGCAGTGCGGTCAATAGCGGGGGGGCGGGAGATACGCAGTATTTT
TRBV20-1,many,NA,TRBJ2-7,CSASKSDSSYEQYF,TGCAGTGCTAGTAAGTCCGACAGTTCCTACGAGCAGTACTTC
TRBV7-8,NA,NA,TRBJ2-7,CASSLSRDSHYEQYF,TGTGCCAGCAGCTTATCCCGGGACTCCCACTACGAGCAGTACTTC
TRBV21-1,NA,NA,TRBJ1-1,CASSKLAAAGSMNTEAFF,TGTGCCAGCAGCAAATTGGCGGCTGCAGGGTCTATGAACACTGAAGCTTTCTTT
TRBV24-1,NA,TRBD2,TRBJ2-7,CATGGTSRHEQYF,TGTGCCACCGGCGGGACTAGTCGTCACGAGCAGTACTTC
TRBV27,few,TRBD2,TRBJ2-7,CASSLSQREDSSYEQYF,TGTGCCAGCAGTCTCAGCCAGCGGGAGGATAGCTCCTACGAGCAGTACTTC
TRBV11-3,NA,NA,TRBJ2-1,CASSAGSGSSYNEQFF,TGTGCCAGCAGCGCGGGAAGTGGAAGCTCCTACAATGAGCAGTTCTTC
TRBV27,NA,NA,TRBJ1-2,CASSLNFRDYGYTF,TGTGCCAGCAGTTTAAACTTCAGGGATTATGGCTACACCTTC
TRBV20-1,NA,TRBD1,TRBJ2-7,CSARDPRQGAQEQYF,TGCAGTGCTAGAGATCCGAGACAGGGGGCGCAGGAGCAGTACTTC
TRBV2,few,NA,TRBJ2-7,CASTPGQGPFYEQYF,TGTGCCAGCACCCCGGGGCAGGGACCCTTCTACGAGCAGTACTTC
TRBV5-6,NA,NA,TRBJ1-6,CASSLGPSENSPLHF,TGTGCCAGCAGCTTGGGGCCTAGCGAGAATTCACCCCTCCACTTT
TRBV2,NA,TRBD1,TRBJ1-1,CASRFRGRGNTEAFF,TGTGCCAGCAGGTTCAGGGGGCGAGGGAACACTGAAGCTTTCTTT
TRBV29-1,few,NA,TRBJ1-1,CSVETQQRNTEAFF,TGCAGCGTTGAGACCCAACAGAGGAACACTGAAGCTTTCTTT
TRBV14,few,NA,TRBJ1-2,CASSQEGSRILGYGYTF,TGTGCCAGCAGCCAAGAAGGATCCCGAATACTGGGCTATGGCTACACCTTC
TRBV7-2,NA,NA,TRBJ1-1,CASSWDQTRPEAFF,TGTGCCAGCAGCTGGGACCAGACTCGGCCTGAAGCTTTCTTT
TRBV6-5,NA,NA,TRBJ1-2,CASSSSRVGYGYTF,TGTGCCAGCAGTTCTTCCAGGGTGGGATATGGCTACACCTTC
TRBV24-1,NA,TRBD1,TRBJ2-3,CATSDRGGQGSDTQYF,TGTGCCACCAGTGATAGAGGAGGACAGGGGTCAGATACGCAGTATTTT
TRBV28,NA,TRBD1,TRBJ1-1,CASSSRTGPRTEAFF,TGTGCCAGCAGTTCCCGGACAGGGCCCCGCACTGAAGCTTTCTTT